Listed here is a single T cell receptor beta chain. The entry originates in a study of blood T cell repertoires in COVID-19. In the study overall: The analysed material was cDNA or gDNA that came from T cells, B-cell-depleted T cells, or PBMCs.

This CDR3 is 15 amino acids long. V gave up 3 bases and J gave up 4 bases, with 15 bases separating them. Germline V lookup: CDR1 LGHNA, CDR2 YSLEER. Authors' analysis steps: Amplification of reference gene primers was used by the study to estimate nucleated cell counts. Only in-frame clones appear in the TCRdb table, and some are missing; sequencing was by immunoSEQ multiplex PCR. V and J calls and clone size are given by that table; D and trimming were obtained from the DNA. The data hold about 240,000 clones, with roughly nine tenths observed a single time. The chain carries TRBV4-3 and TRBJ2-5; tentative D call: TRBD1 (5 bases). The sample taken for sequencing was peripheral blood. This sequence was found in a man aged 60 to 75 with acute or convalescent COVID-19. CDR3 protein: CASSQKWGQGETQYF. As DNA, the CDR3 is TGCGCCAGCAGCCAGAAATGGGGCCAGGGAGAGACCCAGTACTTC.